The T cell receptor (beta chain) under discussion was sequenced for a study of T-cell reconstitution after alpha-beta-depleted transplantation in children. Whole-study findings and limits: One year post-transplant, T-cell counts and diversity were largely derived from T cells produced anew.

On this clonotype itself: Its matching antigen is unknown.

This CDR3 spans 13 amino acids. V lost 6 bases, J lost 9 bases, and 17 bases lay in between. Germline V gives CDR1 LNHDA, CDR2 SQIVND (reference sequence). Using unique molecular identifiers, the investigators prepared the TCRbeta library. TCRdb fed the PCR reads into MiXCR, producing one record per CDR3 protein. The sample carries roughly 570,000 distinct CDR3 sequences, roughly 27% recorded once. The sequence came from a boy younger than two with Wiskott-Aldrich syndrome, due to receive a stem cell transplant. The V gene is TRBV19, the J gene TRBJ1-1; D remains unclear. The sample in question was PBMCs, obtained before TCRalphabeta/CD19-depleted stem cell transplant. In DNA, the CDR3 is TGTGCCAGTAGAAGAGACCCCCTGCGAAAAGCTTTCTTT. This sequence encodes CASRRDPLRKAFF.